These 9 T cell receptor beta chains came from one sample sequenced in a study of early T cells in non-severe SARS-CoV-2 infection. TCRdb re-analysed the 5' RACE reads in MiXCR, keeping a single row per CDR3 protein. Seen here are tens of thousands of distinct CDR3 sequences, over 10% observed once, and the top ten hold around 2.9%. This material consisted of whole blood, taken at baseline. These receptors all come from an adult who was a healthcare worker with PCR-confirmed SARS-CoV-2 infection or an uninfected control (not recorded which).

This clonotype was seen a handful of times. This rearrangement joins TRBV11-2 to TRBJ2-7; 10 nucleotides align to TRBD1. V was pared by 7 bases and J by 6 bases, with 9 bases of the junction left unmatched. This CDR3 has 14 residues. CDR1 is SGHAT and CDR2 is FQNNGV in the germline V gene. As DNA, the CDR3 is TGTGCCAGCACCAGACCGGGACAGGGGAGCGAGCAGTACTTC. It translates to CASTRPGQGSEQYF.

This rearrangement joins TRBV12-3 or TRBV12-4 to TRBJ1-3; 7 bases map to TRBD1. The junction had 8 bases not matched to a gene; V was cut back by 4 bases and J by 5 bases. This CDR3 comprises 15 residues. The CDR3 sequence is CASSSGTVDRNTIYF. Here the CDR3 DNA reads TGTGCCAGCAGTTCCGGGACAGTGGATAGAAACACCATATATTTT.

The CDR3 DNA follows: TGTGCCAGCTCCCGGGACAGGACCACAGATACGCAGTATTTT. Protein: CASSRDRTTDTQYF. This chain links TRBV2 with TRBJ2-3; 8 nucleotides align to TRBD1. The ends lost 8 bases at V and 2 bases at J; junction bases unmatched: 6. The CDR3 is 14 amino acids. Per germline, CDR1 SNHLY and CDR2 FYNNEI.

The chain joins TRBV19 to TRBJ2-2; D may be TRBD2 (6 bases). CDR3 length: 14 residues. Germline CDR1 reads LNHDA; CDR2 reads SQIVND (reference sequence). The V end was cut by 6 bases, the J end by 13 bases, with 21 bases between. The CDR3 region has the DNA TGTGCCAGTAGCCCCACCTTTGGAGGGTGGAGGCTGTTTTTT. Translated, it gives CASSPTFGGWRLFF.

This clonotype was seen a few times. V and J are TRBV7-8 and TRBJ2-6, with 8 bases aligning to TRBD1. V lost 5 bases, J lost 1 base, and 10 bases stayed unmatched. Looked up from germline, CDR1 is SGHVS and CDR2 is FQNEAQ. The CDR3 spans 18 residues. CDR3 coding DNA: TGTGCCAGCAGCAACCTGGGCAGGGGGCGGTCTGGGGCCAACGTCCTGACTTTC. Residues: CASSNLGRGRSGANVLTF.

This clonotype was recorded a few times. The chain is built from TRBV6-2 or TRBV6-3 and TRBJ2-7, with 11 bases that match TRBD1. CDR1 is MNHEY, CDR2 SVGEGT, per germline. Trimming removed 6 bases from V and 3 bases from J; junction bases left unmatched: 4. This CDR3 contains 14 residues. CDR3 amino acids: CASRRTGGIYEQYF. CDR3 DNA sequence: TGTGCCAGCAGACGGACAGGGGGCATCTACGAGCAGTACTTC.

This clonotype has a count of ten or more. The chain joins TRBV3-1 to TRBJ2-2, with TRBD2 as a possible D gene (5 bases). Trimming took 4 bases from V and 0 from J, leaving 9 bases between them. Per germline, CDR1 LGHDT and CDR2 YNNKEL (reference sequence). The CDR3 extends over 15 amino acids. The CDR3 sequence is CASSPRGANTGELFF. CDR3 coding DNA: TGTGCCAGCAGCCCTCGGGGAGCGAACACCGGGGAGCTGTTTTTT. The full variable domain, in which reference TRBV3-1 and TRBJ2-2 provide the parts outside the CDR3, is DTAVSQTPKYLVTQMGNDKSIKCEQNLGHDTMYWYKQDSKKFLKIMFSYNNKELIINETVPNRFSPKSPDKAHLNLHINSLELGDSAVYFCASSPRGANTGELFFGEGSRLTVL.

The V call is TRBV7-9, the J call TRBJ2-7; a weak D match, TRBD2 (6 bases). This CDR3 spans 18 amino acids. The germline V gene has CDR1 SEHNR and CDR2 FQNEAQ (reference sequence). Trimming removed 2 bases from V and 0 bases from J, with 20 bases in between. CDR3 DNA: TGTGCCAGCAGCTTAAATCGTTGGGGGACTTCTTCCTCCTACGAGCAGTACTTC. Amino acid sequence: CASSLNRWGTSSSYEQYF.

This clonotype was seen many times. V usage is TRBV20-1 and J usage is TRBJ1-2; D remains unclear. The V end was cut by 7 bases, the J end by 4 bases, with 7 bases between. CDR3 size: 10 residues. Per the germline V gene, CDR1 is DFQATT and CDR2 is SNEGSKA (reference sequence). This CDR3 reads CSGEGYGYTF. The CDR3 DNA reads as TGCAGTGGGGAAGGCTATGGCTACACCTTC.